This TCR beta chain was captured by sequencing in a study of blood T cell repertoires in COVID-19. Overall study: Both acute and convalescent COVID-19 samples were obtained from the United States, Italy and Spain. PBMCs, B-cell-depleted T cells, or T cells were the source of the cDNA or gDNA that made up the material.

Trimming removed 5 bases from V and 5 bases from J, with 10 bases in between. Germline loops: CDR1 SGHTA, CDR2 FQGTGA. This CDR3 contains 13 residues. Original processing methods: Estimates of nucleated cell counts were drawn from the amplification of reference gene primers. The table came from immunoSEQ multiplex PCR; TCRdb's copy has only in-frame clones and leaves some out. D and trimming come from the DNA, and the V and J calls and clone size come from that table. The sample yields under 100,000 clones, roughly 87% seen once. The genes are TRBV7-3 and TRBJ2-1; D call uncertain. This TCR came from a young man with acute or convalescent COVID-19. Specimen: peripheral blood. Here the CDR3 DNA reads TGTGCCAGCAGCCCCGACATACACAATGAGCAGTTCTTC. Translation gives CASSPDIHNEQFF. Full variable domain (outside the CDR3, taken from reference TRBV7-3 and TRBJ2-1): GAGVSQTPSNKVTEKGKYVELRCDPISGHTALYWYRQSLGQGPEFLIYFQGTGAADDSGLPNDRFFAVRPEGSVSTLKIQRTERGDSAVYLCASSPDIHNEQFFGPGTRLTVL.